These T cell receptor beta chains were read from a single sample in a study of shared clonotypes between healthy human individuals. Repertoires were generated with immunoSEQ multiplex PCR, while TCRdb's copy carries only in-frame clones and drops some. The table lists more than 1,200,000 clones, approximately 98.5% of them singletons. The sample was naive CD4+ T cells sorted from blood. Receptors originate from a man aged 25 to 40 in good health. CDR3s include the opening cysteine and the closing phenylalanine or tryptophan. A D gene is named only where the DNA matches it firmly. Clone size is stated in some rows and not others, as once, few, many or a class when expanded.

D gene: -
J gene: TRBJ1-4
clone size: -
V gene: TRBV13
CDR3 DNA: TGTGCCAGCAGCCCGGACAGTACTAATGAAAAACTGTTTTTT
CDR3 protein: CASSPDSTNEKLFF

D gene: TRBD1
J gene: TRBJ2-5
clone size: -
V gene: TRBV18
CDR3 DNA: TGTGCCAGCTCACCACTGGGACAGGGCTACCAAGAGACCCAGTACTTC
CDR3 protein: CASSPLGQGYQETQYF

D gene: TRBD1
J gene: TRBJ2-4
clone size: -
V gene: TRBV5-1
CDR3 DNA: TGCGCCAGCAGCTTGGATGGGACAGGGGTGAACATTCAGTACTTC
CDR3 protein: CASSLDGTGVNIQYF

D gene: -
J gene: TRBJ2-5
clone size: -
V gene: TRBV5-1
CDR3 DNA: TGCGCCAGCAGCCCCAACGCGTTCGCGTCGGGTGGCTTCGAGACCCAGTACTTC
CDR3 protein: CASSPNAFASGGFETQYF

D gene: TRBD1
J gene: TRBJ2-7
clone size: -
V gene: TRBV27
CDR3 DNA: TGTGCCAGCAGTTTATCGCCGACAGGGCGCTACGAGCAGTACTTC
CDR3 protein: CASSLSPTGRYEQYF

D gene: -
J gene: TRBJ2-3
clone size: -
V gene: TRBV5-4
CDR3 DNA: TGTGCCAGCAGCTTGTTGCGGGCGTTAGGCACAGATACGCAGTATTTT
CDR3 protein: CASSLLRALGTDTQYF

D gene: -
J gene: TRBJ2-7
clone size: -
V gene: TRBV18
CDR3 DNA: TGTGCCAGCTCACCCCGAACAACCTACGAGCAGTACTTC
CDR3 protein: CASSPRTTYEQYF

D gene: -
J gene: TRBJ1-2
clone size: -
V gene: TRBV4-1
CDR3 DNA: TGCGCCAGCAGCCAAACAGGGTTCGGCTACACCTTC
CDR3 protein: CASSQTGFGYTF

D gene: TRBD1
J gene: TRBJ2-2
clone size: -
V gene: TRBV7-9
CDR3 DNA: TGTGCCAGCAGCGCCAGGGGGTACACCGGGGAGCTGTTTTTT
CDR3 protein: CASSARGYTGELFF

D gene: -
J gene: TRBJ2-2
clone size: once
V gene: TRBV5-4
CDR3 DNA: TGTGCCAGCAGCTTGGTCGGGAGTGGCACCGGGGAGCTGTTTTTT
CDR3 protein: CASSLVGSGTGELFF

D gene: -
J gene: TRBJ2-7
clone size: -
V gene: TRBV5-6
CDR3 DNA: TGTGCCAGCAGCCCCGGGGTTGGATACGAGCAGTACTTC
CDR3 protein: CASSPGVGYEQYF

D gene: -
J gene: TRBJ2-3
clone size: -
V gene: TRBV10-1
CDR3 DNA: TGCGCCAGCAGTGAGATTGTAGCAGCTAGCACAGATACGCAGTATTTT
CDR3 protein: CASSEIVAASTDTQYF

D gene: -
J gene: TRBJ2-7
clone size: -
V gene: TRBV28
CDR3 DNA: TGTGCCAGCAGTAAAGCACCGTCCACCTACGAGCAGTACTTC
CDR3 protein: CASSKAPSTYEQYF

D gene: -
J gene: TRBJ2-7
clone size: -
V gene: TRBV7-2
CDR3 DNA: TGTGCCAGCAGCCGAACATCCTACGAGCAGTACTTC
CDR3 protein: CASSRTSYEQYF

D gene: TRBD1
J gene: TRBJ1-5
clone size: -
V gene: TRBV9
CDR3 DNA: TGTGCCAGCAGCTCACGGACAGGGGGCGCAGAAGCTCCCTGGAGCAATCAGCCCCAGCATTTT
CDR3 protein: CASSSRTGGAEAPWSNQPQHF

D gene: TRBD1
J gene: TRBJ2-2
clone size: -
V gene: TRBV18
CDR3 DNA: TGTGCCAGCTCACCCGGGACAGGGAACACCGGGGAGCTGTTTTTT
CDR3 protein: CASSPGTGNTGELFF

D gene: -
J gene: TRBJ2-3
clone size: -
V gene: TRBV29-1
CDR3 DNA: TGCAGCGTATTGCACGATACGCAGTATTTT
CDR3 protein: CSVLHDTQYF

D gene: -
J gene: TRBJ2-1
clone size: -
V gene: TRBV11-2
CDR3 DNA: TGTGCCAGCAGCTTGGGCCTAGCGTCTTACAATGAGCAGTTCTTC
CDR3 protein: CASSLGLASYNEQFF

D gene: TRBD2
J gene: TRBJ2-2
clone size: -
V gene: TRBV9
CDR3 DNA: TGTGCCAGCAGCCCCCGGGATAGCGGGATTCGCACCGGGGAGCTGTTTTTT
CDR3 protein: CASSPRDSGIRTGELFF

D gene: -
J gene: TRBJ2-3
clone size: -
V gene: TRBV14
CDR3 DNA: TGTGCCAGCAGCCAAAGAAGCACAGATACGCAGTATTTT
CDR3 protein: CASSQRSTDTQYF

D gene: TRBD1
J gene: TRBJ2-7
clone size: -
V gene: TRBV10-1
CDR3 DNA: TGCGCCAGCAGTGAAGGAGGGACAGGGGGTCGCGAGCAGTACTTC
CDR3 protein: CASSEGGTGGREQYF

D gene: -
J gene: TRBJ2-2
clone size: -
V gene: TRBV11-2
CDR3 DNA: TGTGCCAGCAGCTTCCAGCGGTTCACCGGGGAGCTGTTTTTT
CDR3 protein: CASSFQRFTGELFF

D gene: -
J gene: TRBJ2-1
clone size: -
V gene: TRBV9
CDR3 DNA: TGTGCCAGCAGCGTGACAGAGCGAAACAATGAGCAGTTCTTC
CDR3 protein: CASSVTERNNEQFF

D gene: -
J gene: TRBJ2-1
clone size: -
V gene: TRBV6-1
CDR3 DNA: TGTGCCAGCAGTGAAGAGCCGAGCTACAATGAGCAGTTCTTC
CDR3 protein: CASSEEPSYNEQFF

D gene: -
J gene: TRBJ2-7
clone size: -
V gene: TRBV5-1
CDR3 DNA: TGCGCCAGCAGCTTCAGGGGAAACTCCTACGAGCAGTACTTC
CDR3 protein: CASSFRGNSYEQYF

D gene: TRBD1
J gene: TRBJ2-1
clone size: -
V gene: TRBV10-2
CDR3 DNA: TGCGCCAGCAGTGATCCGACAGGGGTGAACGGGCAGTTCTTC
CDR3 protein: CASSDPTGVNGQFF

D gene: -
J gene: TRBJ1-4
clone size: -
V gene: TRBV6-1
CDR3 DNA: TGTGCCAGCTCGAGGGGCGCAACTAATGAAAAACTGTTTTTT
CDR3 protein: CASSRGATNEKLFF

D gene: -
J gene: TRBJ2-7
clone size: -
V gene: TRBV9
CDR3 DNA: TGTGCCAGCAGCGTAGATCCAACCGGTTACGAGCAGTACTTC
CDR3 protein: CASSVDPTGYEQYF

D gene: -
J gene: TRBJ1-1
clone size: -
V gene: TRBV6-5
CDR3 DNA: TGTGCCAGCAGGCCCGGACGGAACCGCACTGAAGCTTTCTTT
CDR3 protein: CASRPGRNRTEAFF

D gene: -
J gene: TRBJ1-2
clone size: -
V gene: TRBV5-1
CDR3 DNA: TGCGCCAGCAGCTTGTTCGGGGGAGCTAACTATGGCTACACCTTC
CDR3 protein: CASSLFGGANYGYTF